This passage covers 9 T cell receptor beta chains from one sample sequenced in a study of CD8 T cells in Susac syndrome. With random hexamers, about 0.45 to 1 ug RNA was reverse transcribed. Each CDR3 protein is one row after TCRdb ran MiXCR on the immunoSEQ multiplex PCR reads. The data show fewer than 60,000 distinct CDR3 sequences, 85% to 95% seen once. The sample was CD8+ T cells from PBMCs. These receptors all come from a human donor with Susac syndrome.

V gene TRBV20-1 combines with J gene TRBJ1-1; D unresolved. Germline V CDR1 and CDR2: DFQATT, SNEGSKA (reference sequence). Trimming stripped 0 bases from V and 1 base from J, with 12 bases between. This CDR3 is 15 amino acids long. In nucleotides, the CDR3 is TGCAGTGCTAGAGATTTGGAGGGTGAGAACACTGAAGCTTTCTTT. Translating it yields CSARDLEGENTEAFF.

This rearrangement joins TRBV20-1 to TRBJ2-5; 10 nucleotides line up with TRBD1. The CDR3 loop spans 15 amino acids. Germline lookup yields CDR1 DFQATT and CDR2 SNEGSKA (reference sequence). Trimming removed 6 bases from V and 4 bases from J; junction bases left unmatched: 11. CDR3 DNA sequence: TGCAGTGCCGGGGACAGGGGAGGAATCGGAGAGACCCAGTACTTC. This translates into CSAGDRGGIGETQYF.

The CDR3 sequence is CASSLAAGREQYF. CDR3 nucleotides: TGCGCCAGCAGCTTGGCTGCAGGGCGCGAGCAGTACTTC. J is TRBJ2-7 and V is TRBV5-1, with D possibly TRBD1 on 5 matching bases. Trimming shortened V by 0 bases and J by 6 bases, and 10 bases separated the two germline ends. Germline CDR1 is SGHRS and CDR2 is YFSETQ. The CDR3 has 13 residues.

CDR3 nucleotide sequence: TGTGCCACCAGCATCGGTGGAAACACCATATATTTT. Encoded protein: CATSIGGNTIYF. V and J are TRBV15 and TRBJ1-3; D ambiguous. Trimming stripped 4 bases from V and 3 bases from J, with 4 bases between. Germline CDR1 reads LNHNV; CDR2 reads YYDKDF (reference sequence). This CDR3 region has 12 residues.

V and J are TRBV2 and TRBJ1-6, with a tentative D call TRBD1 (5 bases). The CDR3 contains 14 residues. Trimming pared 10 bases from V and 4 bases from J, leaving 14 bases between. CDR1 SNHLY and CDR2 FYNNEI come from the germline V gene. Written as DNA, the CDR3 is TGTGCCATCCCACGGGACGGATATAATTCACCCCTCCACTTT. Its translation is CAIPRDGYNSPLHF.

In nucleotides, the CDR3 is TGTGCCAGCGGGGGGGCACCAGATACGCAGTATTTT. Translated, it gives CASGGAPDTQYF. V and J are TRBV9 and TRBJ2-3, with D tentatively TRBD2 (7 bases). V was shortened by 7 bases and J by 4 bases, with 10 bases between the two germline ends. In germline, CDR1 is SGDLS, CDR2 YYNGEE. The CDR3 is 12 amino acids. The full variable domain, rest sourced from reference TRBV9 and TRBJ2-3, is DSGVTQTPKHLITATGQRVTLRCSPRSGDLSVYWYQQSLDQGLQFLIQYYNGEERAKGNILERFSAQQFPDLHSELNLSSLELGDSALYFCASGGAPDTQYFGPGTRLTVL.

The chain links TRBV3-1 to TRBJ2-3; D is perhaps TRBD2 (7 bases). Germline values: CDR1 LGHDT, CDR2 YNNKEL (reference sequence). With 3 bases removed from V and 6 bases from J, the gap between germline ends came to 16 bases. The CDR3 is 15 amino acids. CDR3 residues: CASSQDLQGGDTQYF. CDR3 coding DNA: TGTGCCAGCAGCCAGGACCTACAGGGAGGGGATACGCAGTATTTT.

The chain combines TRBV15 with TRBJ2-7; D may be TRBD2 (7 bases). CDR3 length: 15 amino acids. Trimming pared 1 base from V and 4 bases from J, leaving 14 bases between. The V gene's germline CDR1 is LNHNV and CDR2 YYDKDF (reference sequence). As DNA, the CDR3 is TGTGCCACCAGCAGAGGGTCGGCGGGGGCTTACGAGCAGTACTTC. The encoded protein is CATSRGSAGAYEQYF.

The chain carries TRBV7-6 and TRBJ2-7, with 7 bases identical to TRBD2. Per the germline V gene, CDR1 is SGHVS and CDR2 is FNYEAQ. V trimming: 1 base; J trimming: 6 bases; junction bases outside the gene matches: 6. This CDR3 contains 14 residues. CDR3 DNA: TGTGCCAGCAGCTTAGAGACTAGCCGTGGCGAGCAGTACTTC. It codes for CASSLETSRGEQYF. The full variable domain, with the rest looked up from reference TRBV7-6 and TRBJ2-7, is GAGVSQSPRYKVTKRGQDVALRCDPISGHVSLYWYRQALGQGPEFLTYFNYEAQQDKSGLPNDRFSAERPEGSISTLTIQRTEQRDSAMYRCASSLETSRGEQYFGPGTRLTVT.